The T cell receptor (beta chain) described here comes from a study of regulatory T cells in long-lasting Graves disease (dated by TCRdb to about 2021). For the wider study: Persistent Graves' disease was defined as persistently positive TSH receptor autoantibodies together with antithyroid drug treatment for over 5 years. The study took place in China and was registered as a clinical trial. This study used TCR sequencing and RNA sequencing of peripheral blood to compare persistent Graves' disease patients against newly diagnosed Graves' disease patients. A total of around 35 samples were covered by TCR sequencing, comprising some 13 persistent and 20 or so newly diagnosed Graves' disease patients. In the clinical cohort, patients with persistent Graves' disease had used antithyroid drugs for an average of about 9.3 years. Results the study describes overall, beyond this receptor: The small sample size was acknowledged by the authors as a limitation that may reduce accuracy. Only the TCR beta chain was sequenced and analyzed. Preferential use of TRBV28, TRBJ1-2 and TRBJ2-5 was observed in persistent disease, whereas TRBV20-1 and TRBJ2-1 were favored in newly diagnosed disease. Persistent patients shared more public clonotypes among themselves (around 2,800) than newly diagnosed patients did (about 970). Compared with newly diagnosed patients, patients with persistent Graves' disease had lower TCR Shannon entropy and fewer highly expanded clones, which suggests clonal expansion. Peripheral blood alone was examined, since thyroid tissue, which constituted the primary lesion, could not be accessed.

Its CDR3 holds 11 amino acids, cysteine through phenylalanine. CDR3 DNA is the only sequence kept; it has 33 bases, read in frame from the first base. At the junction V is shortened by 8 bases and J by 2 bases, with 6 bases in between. From a lookup of the germline V gene, CDR1 and CDR2 are MNHNS and SASEGT. The table lists this clonotype with many counts. The clone's antigen remains unknown. The sample holds no much larger clone one base away, and base qualities are not on file. The library was made by multiplex PCR. Sequencing instrument: Illumina HiSeq 4000. CDR3 regions were amplified by Arm-PCR with iRepertoire HTBI primers to construct TCR beta libraries. PCR products were gel purified before sequencing. As for how the authors treated the data: Across samples, around 62 TRBV and 14 TRBJ segments were identified and used for gene usage analysis of CDR3 amino acid clonotypes. Filtered high-quality paired reads were merged into contigs using COPE and FqMerger. BLAST was used to align contigs to IMGT TRBV, TRBD and TRBJ reference genes, and CDR3 was defined according to IMGT. Any clonotype with a frequency above 0.1% was counted as a highly expanded clone. Shannon entropy was used to measure repertoire diversity, and the Gini coefficient was used to measure V-J evenness. A clonotype was considered public if more than one individual shared it. TCRdb reanalyzed the raw reads on its own, using fastp at Q25 for trimming and MiXCR for clone calling, and kept in-frame beta chains. Identical CDR3 proteins give one entry, which carries the most common genes and DNA. TCRdb, not the original authors, processed these V and J calls. Present in this sample are approximately 360,000 distinct CDR3 sequences, more than 20% of which were seen just once. Approximately 28% of the sample comes from the top ten.

What this sample's time point label stands for: persistent/refractory GD, antithyroid drugs over 5 years with positive TRAb. For both TCR sequencing and RNA sequencing, RNA was extracted from PBMCs in TRIzol. The diagnosis of Graves' disease followed American Thyroid Association guidelines. Patients for the study were recruited at an endocrinology department in Xi'an, China. Each patient gave about 9.1 milliliters of peripheral blood, collected in an EDTA anticoagulant tube. Ficoll Paque Plus density gradient separation was used to isolate PBMCs, and no additional T cell sorting was done. RNA quality was checked with an Agilent 2100 Bioanalyzer and agarose gel, and concentration with a NanoDrop 2000.

The material sequenced was peripheral blood mononuclear cells (PBMCs), taken when the disease was refractory, from a patient treated with antithyroid drugs. The receptor comes from a woman in her thirties or forties with Graves disease. Donor details come from another sample of the same person, matched by shared clones. The rearranged chain carries TRBV6-1 and TRBJ2-5, with an unclear D gene assignment. The CDR3 protein sequence reads: CASRKQETQYF. The DNA reads as follows: TGTGCCAGCCGGAAGCAAGAGACCCAGTACTTC.